The TCR beta chain described here comes from a study of cytomegalovirus exposure and HLA in healthy donors. Study-wide background: About 85 million unique TCRs from HLA-typed donors were held in an early release of data.

This CDR3 is built from 15 residues. Germline assignment: CDR1 GTSNPN and CDR2 SVGIG (reference sequence). The V segment lost 3 bases and the J segment 2 bases; nucleotides outside the gene matches: 6. PCR used 60 Vbeta primers and 13 Jbeta primers. Generated by immunoSEQ multiplex PCR, the TCRdb table keeps only in-frame clones and is missing some. This table holds 90,000 to 100,000 clones, roughly 70% found once. The source of this sequence is a man aged 45-65 years in good health and CMV-seronegative. The chain has TRBV30 and TRBJ2-3; 9 bases align to TRBD1. The specimen was PBMCs. This CDR3 is CAWSPGQGYTDTQYF. The CDR3 nucleotides read TGTGCCTGGAGCCCGGGACAGGGATACACAGATACGCAGTATTTT.